This T cell receptor beta chain was captured by sequencing in a study of technical replicates of blood from a few donors. Using immunoSEQ multiplex PCR, the repertoire was profiled, and TCRdb retains in-frame clones only, with some absent. The sample holds fewer than 60,000 clones, about 95% seen once. This CDR3 comprises 17 residues. V gave up 5 bases and J gave up 3 bases, with 19 bases separating them. CDR1 is SGHTA and CDR2 is FQGTGA in the germline V gene. The specimen sequenced was PBMCs. The sequence was obtained from a human donor in good health. Some clones in this sample may be carry-over from other donors' samples. This sequence joins TRBV7-3 and TRBJ2-2; maybe TRBD2 (7 bases). As DNA, the CDR3 is TGTGCCAGCAGCATCCCAGCTGGGGGGGCCGACACCGGGGAGCTGTTTTTT. Translating it yields CASSIPAGGADTGELFF.